The clone carrying this T cell receptor (beta chain) was detected many times. The ends were cut back, 5 bases at V and 5 bases at J, with 18 bases in the middle. CDR1 and CDR2 from the germline V gene are MGHRA and YSYEKL. The CDR3 is made up of 15 amino acids. TCRdb re-derived calls from the RT-PCR reads in MiXCR, one entry per CDR3 protein. The table has 390,000 or so distinct CDR3 sequences, 16% seen once; the top ten hold less than 8%. The data stem from a study of patients and donors after allogeneic stem cell transplantation. Sequences were obtained from blood, either unsorted or a sorted T cell fraction (not recorded which). The J gene is TRBJ1-1, the V gene TRBV4-1; possible D gene TRBD1, 5 bases. The source is a human donor who was either an allogeneic HSCT recipient or a stem cell or donor lymphocyte infusion donor (not recorded which). It is not recorded whose cells these are; they may come from a transplant donor. The CDR3 bases are TGCGCCAGCAGCGGCCGGAGCCCCGGGGGGACTGAAGCTTTCTTT. Encoded protein: CASSGRSPGGTEAFF.